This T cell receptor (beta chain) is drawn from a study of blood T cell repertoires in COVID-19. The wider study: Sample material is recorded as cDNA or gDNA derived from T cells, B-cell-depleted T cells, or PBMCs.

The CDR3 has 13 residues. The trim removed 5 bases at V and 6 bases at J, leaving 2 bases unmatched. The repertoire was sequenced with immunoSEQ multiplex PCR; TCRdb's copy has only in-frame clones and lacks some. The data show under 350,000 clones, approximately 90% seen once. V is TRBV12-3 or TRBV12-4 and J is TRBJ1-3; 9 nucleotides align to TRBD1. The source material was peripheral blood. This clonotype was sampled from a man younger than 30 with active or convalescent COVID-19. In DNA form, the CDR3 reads TGTGCCAGCAGTAAACAGGGGGCAAACACCATATATTTT. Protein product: CASSKQGANTIYF.